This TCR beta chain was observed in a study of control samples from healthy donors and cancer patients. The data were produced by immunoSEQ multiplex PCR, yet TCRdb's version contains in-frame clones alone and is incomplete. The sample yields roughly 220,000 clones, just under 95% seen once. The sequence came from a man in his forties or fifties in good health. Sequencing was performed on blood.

CDR3 in amino acids: CASRQGSGNTIYF. The CDR3 nucleotides read TGTGCCAGCAGACAGGGTTCAGGAAACACCATATATTTT. This rearrangement joins TRBV28 to TRBJ1-3, with a possible D match to TRBD1 (6 bases). CDR1 is MDHEN and CDR2 is SYDVKM in the germline V gene. The CDR3 length is 13 residues. V lost 6 bases and J lost 4, with 10 bases in between.